Here is one T cell receptor (beta chain) with its context. Its antigen remains unidentified. This library used around 400 ng RNA and molecular barcoded adaptors spanning alpha/delta and beta/gamma chains. TCRdb ran MiXCR on the reads and lists one entry per CDR3 protein. The sample shows around 38,000 distinct CDR3 sequences, roughly 15% of them seen only once. The source of the sample is a study of read filtering for tumor transcriptome and immune sequencing. Study at large: DNase treatment preceded whole-transcriptome library preparation. Broader study findings: Single-read clonotypes: about 81.9% of IR-seq clonotypes (about 3.5% of reads), about 75% of RNA-seq clonotypes (44.6% of reads).

At the time of active disease, bone marrow was collected from every patient. From germline, CDR1 is ENHRY and CDR2 SYGVKD. The CDR3 consists of 17 residues. V was pared by 4 bases and J by 10 bases, with 16 bases of the junction left unmatched. Sequenced input: a population of CD138-negative cells sorted from bone marrow. This clonotype was obtained from a donor at least 40 years old with multiple myeloma. V gene TRBV10-3 combines with J gene TRBJ2-1, with 10 bases fitting TRBD2. CDR3 DNA sequence: TGTGCCATCAGTGGGACTAGCGGAGCCCCCACCCGAACGGAGCAGTTCTTC. Protein: CAISGTSGAPTRTEQFF.